These 2 T cell receptor beta chains were sequenced from one sample in a study of Tregs in tolerant kidney transplant recipients. FACS sorting followed a roughly six-day coculture of CFSE-labeled recipient PBMCs with irradiated graft donor PBMCs. Their cognate antigens are unknown. The repertoire was sequenced with immunoSEQ multiplex PCR; TCRdb's copy has only in-frame clones and lacks some. Recorded here are about 2,600 clones; the top ten clones represent roughly 5.6%. Material: CD8+ T cells from blood cultured with allogeneic cells, obtained before the transplant. These receptors all come from a human patient who received a combined kidney and bone marrow transplant.

With regard to this clone: The read ends 3 residues shy of where the CDR3 ends; the end is completed using the germline J gene. The V gene is TRBV20-1, the J gene TRBJ2-3; a possible D gene is TRBD2 (7 bases). The CDR3 consists of 11 residues. From germline, CDR1 is DFQATT and CDR2 SNEGSKA (reference sequence). CDR3 sequence: CSAGPGGTQYF. Partial CDR3 DNA: TGCAGTGCTGGCCCGGGGGGCACG.

On this clone itself: The read terminates 3 residues ahead of where the CDR3 ends, so the germline J gene completes it. The rearrangement joins TRBV13 to TRBJ2-7, with 9 bases fitting TRBD1. V shed 2 bases, J shed 2 bases, and the junction held 13 bases outside the gene matches. Germline V gene sequence: CDR1 PRHDT, CDR2 FYEKMQ (reference sequence). There are 18 residues in the CDR3. The CDR3 sequence is CASSLLAGQGIFPYEQYF. The sequenced CDR3 bases are TGTGCCAGCAGCTTACTTGCCGGACAGGGGATTTTTCCCTACGAG. The entire variable domain, with the rest obtained from reference TRBV13 and TRBJ2-7, is as follows: AAGVIQSPRHLIKEKRETATLKCYPIPRHDTVYWYQQGPGQDPQFLISFYEKMQSDKGSIPDRFSAQQFSDYHSELNMSSLELGDSALYFCASSLLAGQGIFPYEQYFGPGTRLTVT.